The T cell receptor (beta chain) described here comes from a study of STAT5B mutations in CD4+ large granular lymphocyte leukemia. For the study at large: Among healthy controls, a particular HLA allele went with more CDR3 'QG' motifs. Study-level points and caveats: TRBV06-family usage was enriched in top patient clones (8/27) versus controls (2/35).

With 3 bases removed from V and 3 bases from J, the gap between germline ends came to 12 bases. CDR1 MDHEN and CDR2 SYDVKM come from the germline V gene. CDR3 length equals 15 residues. Concerning this clone: Antigen specificity is unknown.

The survey-level immunoSEQ assay was used. This table comes from immunoSEQ multiplex PCR, and its TCRdb copy is limited to in-frame clones, with some not included. Of tens of thousands of clones listed, approximately 79% were seen once; the top ten hold about 0.6%. The genes are TRBV28 and TRBJ1-5; D gene unclear. The material sequenced was CD4+ T cells from blood buffy coats. The clonotype was recovered from a human donor in good health. This CDR3 is CASSLRNWDNQPQHF. In DNA, the CDR3 is TGTGCCAGCAGTTTGCGGAATTGGGACAATCAGCCCCAGCATTTT.